One sample yielded the 23 T cell receptor beta chains listed below, sequenced in a study of identical twins. TCRdb ran MiXCR on the 5' RACE reads and lists one entry per CDR3 protein. The data show 1.5 million or so distinct CDR3 sequences, less than 40% seen once. The sequencing input was cord blood. These TCRs come from a newborn girl in good health.

This clonotype was counted ten times or more. The chain couples TRBV28 to TRBJ2-3, with D possibly being TRBD2 (5 bases). CDR3 length equals 13 residues. Per the germline V gene, CDR1 is MDHEN and CDR2 is SYDVKM. Trimming removed 8 bases from V and 0 bases from J, with 9 bases in between. The CDR3 bases are TGTGCCAGCGGTGGAGGAAGCACAGATACGCAGTATTTT. Protein product: CASGGGSTDTQYF.

This clonotype was observed a handful of times. The V and J genes are TRBV25-1 and TRBJ1-5, with 7 bases identical to TRBD1. After removal of 7 bases from V and 0 bases from J, the junction contained 9 bases not matched to a gene. The V gene's germline CDR1 is MGHDK and CDR2 SYGVNS. The CDR3 totals 16 residues. CDR3 coding DNA: TGTGCCAGCAATCCAGGGGGAATCGATAGCAATCAGCCCCAGCATTTT. Translated: CASNPGGIDSNQPQHF. Full variable domain (outside the CDR3, taken from reference TRBV25-1 and TRBJ1-5): EADIYQTPRYLVIGTGKKITLECSQTMGHDKMYWYQQDPGMELHLIHYSYGVNSTEKGDLSSESTVSRIRTEHFPLTLESARPSHTSQYLCASNPGGIDSNQPQHFGDGTRLSIL.

This sequence joins TRBV28 and TRBJ2-1; 13 bases map to TRBD2. The CDR3 sequence is 18 residues long. V lost 2 bases and J lost 2; bases outside the gene matches: 6. Germline CDR1 MDHEN, CDR2 SYDVKM. The CDR3 bases are TGTGCCAGCAGTTTAGTACTAGCGGGAGGGCCGGCCTACAATGAGCAGTTCTTC. Protein: CASSLVLAGGPAYNEQFF.

Only a few counts were recorded for this clonotype. For the CDR3, the DNA is TGTGCCAGCGGTCTGGCGGGACGGTACCCCAATGAGCAGTTCTTC. Its translation is CASGLAGRYPNEQFF. This chain uses TRBV6-1 with TRBJ2-1, with D tentatively TRBD2 (6 bases). V lost 8 bases, J lost 6 bases, and 20 bases lay in between. Per the germline V gene, CDR1 is MNHNS and CDR2 is SASEGT. This CDR3 is 15 amino acids long.

CDR3 DNA: TGTGCCAGCAGCGAGTTCGGGACAGGTCAAGAGACCCAGTACTTC. This sequence encodes CASSEFGTGQETQYF. V and J are TRBV27 and TRBJ2-5; 8 bases align to TRBD1. Germline values: CDR1 MNHEY, CDR2 SMNVEV (reference sequence). The CDR3 length is 15 residues. The trim removed 6 bases at V and 2 bases at J, leaving 8 bases unmatched.

This clonotype showed up just a few times. The V and J genes are TRBV27 and TRBJ2-5; TRBD2 matches 7 bases. CDR1 and CDR2 (germline): MNHEY, SMNVEV (reference sequence). J lost 5 bases, V lost 8 bases, and 8 bases had no gene match. This CDR3 has 13 amino acids. This CDR3 is CASGRLAGETQYF. As DNA, the CDR3 is TGTGCCAGCGGTCGACTAGCCGGGGAGACCCAGTACTTC.

This clonotype has more than one count but fewer than ten. V usage is TRBV5-1 and J usage is TRBJ2-3; TRBD2 is a possible D gene (6 bases). In germline, CDR1 is SGHRS, CDR2 YFSETQ. Trimming cost V 1 base and J 6 bases, with 9 bases left between them. The CDR3 contains 13 residues. The CDR3 DNA reads as TGCGCCAGCAGCTTGATGGCGGGGGATACGCAGTATTTT. Residues: CASSLMAGDTQYF.

The V and J genes are TRBV29-1 and TRBJ2-7; 11 bases line up with TRBD2. CDR3 length equals 15 residues. V lost 3 bases and J lost 1; bases outside the gene matches: 5. CDR1 is SQVTM and CDR2 is ANQGSEA in the germline V gene. The CDR3 reads CSVDSVAGGSYEQYF. DNA of the CDR3: TGCAGCGTTGATTCGGTAGCGGGAGGGTCCTACGAGCAGTACTTC.

A remark on this clonotype: This likely stems from a read error, as it lies one base from a far larger clone. The chain uses TRBV3-1 and TRBJ2-7; the D is unclear. Germline assignment: CDR1 LGHDT and CDR2 YNNKEL (reference sequence). This CDR3 has 12 amino acids. As DNA, the CDR3 is TGTGCCAGCGGCCAAGTCGCCTACGAGCAGTACTTC. Its translation: CASGQVAYEQYF.

This clonotype was seen more than once but under ten times. V and J are TRBV5-1 and TRBJ2-5; 7 bases align to TRBD1. Looked up from germline, CDR1 is SGHRS and CDR2 is YFSETQ. V shed 1 base and J 4 bases; nucleotides not matched to a gene: 13. This CDR3 comprises 17 residues. The CDR3 nucleotides read TGCGCCAGCAGCTTGAGTCCTCACAGGGGACGGGGAGAGACCCAGTACTTC. Protein sequence: CASSLSPHRGRGETQYF.

On this clonotype itself: Sequence at one end of the junction differs from germline and may be a read error. The chain combines TRBV7-9 with TRBJ2-3, with D perhaps matching TRBD1 (6 bases). The CDR3 totals 14 residues. Germline V gene lookup returns CDR1 SEHNR and CDR2 FQNEAQ (reference sequence). CDR3 nucleotide sequence: TGTGCCAGCAGCTCTTCAGGGGCAACAGATACGCGGTATTTT. This sequence encodes CASSSSGATDTRYF.

This clonotype has a count of ten or more. This CDR3 is CASSKRGSLYEQYF. The CDR3 nucleotides read TGTGCCAGCAGCAAACGAGGCAGCCTCTACGAGCAGTACTTC. The V and J genes are TRBV9 and TRBJ2-7; D unclear. Germline V gene lookup returns CDR1 SGDLS and CDR2 YYNGEE. The CDR3 has 14 residues. V dropped 4 bases and J dropped 3 bases, with 14 bases sitting between them.

Points on this clonotype: A read error may explain this, as a much larger clone is one base away. The CDR3 nucleotides read TGTGCCAGCAGTTGGGGGGTCGGAGAGACCCAGTACTTC. Amino acid sequence: CASSWGVGETQYF. This chain links TRBV28 with TRBJ2-5; tentatively, D is TRBD2 (6 bases). CDR1 is MDHEN and CDR2 is SYDVKM in the germline V gene. The CDR3 loop spans 13 amino acids. The V and J ends lost 4 bases and 4 bases respectively, with 10 bases between them.

This clonotype came up a few times. This chain uses TRBV29-1 with TRBJ2-3; 12 nucleotides agree with TRBD2. Germline assignment: CDR1 SQVTM and CDR2 ANQGSEA. J gave up 5 bases and V 5 bases, and 11 bases lay outside the gene matches. There are 16 residues in the CDR3. The CDR3 DNA reads as TGCAGCGTTAATCCTATGACTAGCGGGAGTGGAGATACGCAGTATTTT. It translates to CSVNPMTSGSGDTQYF.

This clonotype was seen more than once but under ten times. V gene TRBV28 combines with J gene TRBJ1-5, with D maybe TRBD1 (6 bases). Germline values: CDR1 MDHEN, CDR2 SYDVKM. This CDR3 has 16 amino acids. The V end was cut by 3 bases, the J end by 3 bases, with 15 bases between. The CDR3 here is CASSFAGADVNQPQHF. The CDR3 nucleotides are TGTGCCAGCAGTTTTGCGGGGGCGGACGTCAATCAGCCCCAGCATTTT.

A few counts support this clonotype. The V gene is TRBV20-1, the J gene TRBJ2-1; D is perhaps TRBD1 (6 bases). The ends were cut back, 2 bases at V and 0 bases at J, with 8 bases in the middle. From germline, CDR1 is DFQATT and CDR2 SNEGSKA (reference sequence). The CDR3 sequence is 14 residues long. The CDR3 loop is CSARWGHSYNEQFF. In DNA form, the CDR3 reads TGCAGTGCTAGATGGGGGCACTCCTACAATGAGCAGTTCTTC.

The J gene is TRBJ2-5, the V gene TRBV27; the D is unclear. Trimming took 4 bases from V and 0 from J, leaving 9 bases between them. This CDR3 region has 14 residues. Germline lookup yields CDR1 MNHEY and CDR2 SMNVEV (reference sequence). CDR3 sequence (DNA): TGTGCCAGCAGTTCCCCGAGGTACCAAGAGACCCAGTACTTC. Protein: CASSSPRYQETQYF.

Many counts were recorded for this clonotype. This chain uses TRBV27 with TRBJ1-2, with D possibly matching TRBD1 (6 bases). V lost 1 base, J lost 0 bases, and 6 bases lay in between. Germline V gene data show CDR1 as MNHEY and CDR2 as SMNVEV (reference sequence). The CDR3 extends over 14 amino acids. The DNA for the CDR3 is TGTGCCAGCAGTTTATGGGGGCCTAACTATGGCTACACCTTC. Translated, it gives CASSLWGPNYGYTF.

This clonotype was seen ten or more times. The rearrangement joins TRBV15 to TRBJ2-1; D gene ambiguous. The CDR3 has 15 residues. V was pared by 0 bases and J by 6 bases, with 12 bases between. Per the germline V gene, CDR1 is LNHNV and CDR2 is YYDKDF (reference sequence). CDR3 in amino acids: CATSRDRAKVNEQFF. The CDR3 region has the DNA TGTGCCACCAGCAGAGATAGGGCAAAAGTCAATGAGCAGTTCTTC.

In this sample, this clonotype turned up a few times. This sequence joins TRBV4-1 and TRBJ2-7, with D tentatively TRBD1 or TRBD2 (5 bases each). Trimming pared 1 base from V and 5 bases from J, leaving 18 bases between. The CDR3 contains 16 residues. Germline V gives CDR1 MGHRA, CDR2 YSYEKL. The CDR3 sequence is CASSQVPARGVHEQYF. Here the CDR3 DNA reads TGCGCCAGCAGCCAAGTACCAGCGCGAGGGGTCCACGAGCAGTACTTC.

The CDR3: CASSETQGGDNEQYF. DNA for the CDR3: TGTGCCAGCAGTGAAACACAGGGAGGGGACAATGAGCAGTACTTC. The chain links TRBV6-1 to TRBJ2-7; tentative D call: TRBD2 (7 bases). The length of the CDR3 is 15 residues. V lost 2 bases to trimming and J lost 7 bases, with 18 bases between them. Germline CDR1 and CDR2: MNHNS and SASEGT.

There are a few counts of this clonotype. CDR3 DNA: TGTGCCAGCAGCTTAGTTAGGGCTAGCGGGAGTAAATTTCTTCGGGGTCCCTACAATGAGCAGTTCTTC. Encoded protein: CASSLVRASGSKFLRGPYNEQFF. The chain couples TRBV7-8 to TRBJ2-1; 10 bases agree with TRBD2. V was pared by 1 base and J by 2 bases, with 23 bases of the junction left unmatched. Per germline, CDR1 SGHVS and CDR2 FQNEAQ. The CDR3 sequence is 23 residues long. The full variable domain, rest sourced from reference TRBV7-8 and TRBJ2-1, is GAGVSQSPRYKVAKRGQDVALRCDPISGHVSLFWYQQALGQGPEFLTYFQNEAQLDKSGLPSDRFFAERPEGSVSTLKIQRTQQEDSAVYLCASSLVRASGSKFLRGPYNEQFFGPGTRLTVL.

The chain combines TRBV6-5 with TRBJ1-2, with D uncertain. The CDR3 extends over 13 amino acids. V shed 0 bases and J shed 5 bases, with 7 bases lying between them. Germline CDR1 is MNHEY and CDR2 is SVGAGI. CDR3 bases: TGTGCCAGCAGTTACTCTGGGCGTTATGGCTACACCTTC. This encodes CASSYSGRYGYTF.